The T cell receptor (beta chain) described here comes from a study of siplizumab effects on memory and regulatory T cells. Points from the study as a whole: Of the alloreactive clones, only a minor fraction mapped to unstimulated subsets. Whether proliferating Tregs in siplizumab cultures suppress was not functionally confirmed.

The CDR3 has 13 residues. Germline V gives CDR1 SGHTA, CDR2 FQGNSA. V was trimmed by 5 bases and J by 1 base, leaving 6 bases between them. TCRdb's table, derived via immunoSEQ multiplex PCR, lists solely in-frame clones and lacks some. This sample yields approximately 10,000 clones, of which around 40% are seen a single time; 8.6% belongs to the top ten. Coculturing of the mixed lymphocyte reaction cells was performed at 37°C for less than seven days. By share, this clone counts as medium-sized. What it binds is unknown. The chain carries TRBV7-2 and TRBJ1-5; D not resolved. Sequencing input: CFSE-low (dividing) CD4+ T cells sorted from an allogeneic mixed lymphocyte reaction. The receptor comes from a human donor in good health; the cells came from an allogeneic mixed lymphocyte reaction. CDR3 sequence (DNA): TGTGCCAGCAGCATGTACAGCAATCAGCCCCAGCATTTT. The encoded protein is CASSMYSNQPQHF.